The present T cell receptor beta chain was sequenced within a study of CD8+CD57+ T cells in acquired aplastic anemia. Study outcomes and limitations: The number of CD8+ CDR3 sequences shared by patients and controls was 25 to 35.

The template used for profiling TCR beta VDJ and CDR3 was genomic DNA. TCRdb called the reads again in MiXCR, with one record for every CDR3 protein. The sample records 180,000 or so distinct CDR3 sequences, approximately 48% being singletons. This clonotype appeared many times. The antigen remains unidentified. Whoever was chosen for sequencing had shown CD8+CD57+ cell expansion by flow cytometry. Untreated patients provided the blood samples, with no therapy given before sampling. The CDR3 has 19 residues. V lost 3 bases to trimming and J lost 2 bases; unmatched junction nucleotides: 18. CDR1 SGHRS and CDR2 YFSETQ come from the germline V gene.

This sequence originates from a human donor with aplastic anemia. Input material: sorted CD4+, CD8+, or CD8+CD57+ T cells (not recorded which) from PBMCs. The chain is built from TRBV5-1 and TRBJ2-7, with 9 bases lining up with TRBD2. CDR3: CASSSTTTRAGGTTYEQYF. The CDR3 DNA is TGCGCCAGCAGCTCTACCACGACTCGAGCGGGAGGAACCACCTACGAGCAGTACTTC.